This T cell receptor (beta chain) was documented in a study of graft-versus-host responses after intestinal transplantation. Background on the study: All of the recipients had induction that used anti-thymocyte globulin, then tacrolimus and steroids for roughly three years. Whole-study results and caveats: Association was observed between peak circulating GvH clone levels and early post-transplant HvG declines. Allograft graft-versus-host to host-versus-graft clonal ratios ran high in patients with graft-donor T cell macrochimerism.

Germline lookup yields CDR1 SNHLY and CDR2 FYNNEI. CDR3 length: 14 amino acids. The V and J ends lost 7 bases and 10 bases respectively, with 17 bases between them. Generated by immunoSEQ multiplex PCR, the TCRdb table keeps only in-frame clones and is missing some. The data hold tens of thousands of clones, with 70% to 90% observed a single time. Comments on this clone: Its antigen is currently unknown.

This rearrangement joins TRBV2 to TRBJ1-6; tentatively, D is TRBD1 (5 bases). Sequences were derived from PBMCs, sampled 26 days after transplant. This clonotype originated in a human patient who received an intestinal transplant, so some T cells may come from the graft donor. CDR3 loop: CASTQGTARSPLHF. The CDR3 DNA reads as TGTGCCAGCACCCAGGGCACCGCACGGTCACCCCTCCACTTT.